The source of this T cell receptor beta chain is a study of blood T cell repertoires in COVID-19. Across the whole study: COVID-19 samples, acute and convalescent, were from the United States, Italy and Spain.

V lost 6 bases, J lost 1 base, and 15 bases lay in between. CDR3 length: 15 amino acids. Germline V gives CDR1 MDHEN, CDR2 SYDVKM. The cohort comprised adults aged about 18 to 89 years residing in 20 to 25 US areas. Self-reported history from a screening survey and questionnaire set each donor's cohort. Two negative PCRs, clearance, or symptom resolution had been documented for recovered Cohort 3 donors. This table comes from immunoSEQ multiplex PCR, and its TCRdb copy is limited to in-frame clones, with some not included. The repertoire holds over 200,000 clones, with just under 85% as singletons. This chain links TRBV28 with TRBJ1-2; perhaps TRBD1 as D (5 bases). Input material: PBMCs or T cells enriched from blood (not recorded which). The TCR was taken from a man in his forties or fifties who had recovered from COVID-19. The DNA for the CDR3 is TGTGCCAGCAGGCAGCCGGGACTAGTTAACTATGGCTACACCTTC. It is translated as CASRQPGLVNYGYTF.